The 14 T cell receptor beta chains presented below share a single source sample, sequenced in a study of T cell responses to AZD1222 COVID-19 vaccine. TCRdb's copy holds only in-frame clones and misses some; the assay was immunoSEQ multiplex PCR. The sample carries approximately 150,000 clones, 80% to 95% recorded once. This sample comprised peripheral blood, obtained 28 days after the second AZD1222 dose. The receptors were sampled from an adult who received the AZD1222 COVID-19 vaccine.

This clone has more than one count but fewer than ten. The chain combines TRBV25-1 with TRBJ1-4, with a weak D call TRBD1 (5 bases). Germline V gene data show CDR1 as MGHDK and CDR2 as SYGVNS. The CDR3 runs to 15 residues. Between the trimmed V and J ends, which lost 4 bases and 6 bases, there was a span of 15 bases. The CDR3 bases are TGTGCCAGCAGTGCCCCCGGGACGGGGGATGAAAAACTGTTTTTT. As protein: CASSAPGTGDEKLFF.

DNA of the CDR3: TGTGCTAGTGGTTTCCACAGGGGGAGATCTGGGGCCAACGTCCTGACTTTC. This encodes CASGFHRGRSGANVLTF. The V and J genes are TRBV12-5 and TRBJ2-6; 8 nucleotides line up with TRBD1. This CDR3 region has 17 residues. The V gene's germline CDR1 is LGHNT and CDR2 FRNRAP. J gave up 1 base and V 3 bases, and 5 bases lay outside the gene matches.

CDR3 sequence reads: CASSYGGPRTDTQYF. The CDR3 DNA follows: TGTGCCAGCAGCTATGGAGGACCACGCACAGATACGCAGTATTTT. The chain links TRBV6-5 to TRBJ2-3; D possibly corresponds to TRBD2 (5 bases). In germline, CDR1 is MNHEY, CDR2 SVGAGI. The V and J ends lost 6 bases and 1 base respectively, with 14 bases between them. The CDR3 runs to 15 residues.

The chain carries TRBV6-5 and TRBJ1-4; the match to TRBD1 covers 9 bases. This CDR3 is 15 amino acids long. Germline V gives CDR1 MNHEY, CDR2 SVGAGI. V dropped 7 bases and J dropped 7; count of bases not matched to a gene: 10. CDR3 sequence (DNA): TGTGCCAGCACCCCGGGACAGGGAGTCATTGAAAAACTGTTTTTT. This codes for CASTPGQGVIEKLFF.

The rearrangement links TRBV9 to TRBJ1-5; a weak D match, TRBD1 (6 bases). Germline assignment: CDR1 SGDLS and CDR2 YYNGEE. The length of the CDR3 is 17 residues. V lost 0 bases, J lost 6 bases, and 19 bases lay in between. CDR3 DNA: TGTGCCAGCAGCGTAGAAAGACGGGGGCTCTCAGGTCAGCCCCAGCATTTT. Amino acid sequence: CASSVERRGLSGQPQHF.

The CDR3 loop reads CASSGSGGGGYNEQFF. As DNA, the CDR3 is TGCGCCAGCAGTGGTAGCGGGGGTGGGGGGTACAATGAGCAGTTCTTC. The rearrangement uses TRBV10-2 and TRBJ2-1; TRBD2 matches at 9 bases. The CDR3 loop spans 16 amino acids. Germline loops: CDR1 WSHSY, CDR2 SAAADI. The V and J ends lost 4 bases and 4 bases, in that order; junction bases with no gene match: 8.

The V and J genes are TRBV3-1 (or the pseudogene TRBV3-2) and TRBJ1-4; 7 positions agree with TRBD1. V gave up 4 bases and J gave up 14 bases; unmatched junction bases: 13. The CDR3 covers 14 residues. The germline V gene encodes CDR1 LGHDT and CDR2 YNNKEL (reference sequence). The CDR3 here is CASSPPGTVYFLFF. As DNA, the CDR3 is TGTGCCAGCAGCCCCCCCGGGACAGTTTATTTTCTGTTTTTT.

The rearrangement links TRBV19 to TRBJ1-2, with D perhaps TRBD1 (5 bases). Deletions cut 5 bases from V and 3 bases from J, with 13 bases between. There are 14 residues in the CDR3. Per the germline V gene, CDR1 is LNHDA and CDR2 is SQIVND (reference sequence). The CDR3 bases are TGTGCCAGTAGTTGGGGAGGGGTGGACTATGGCTACACCTTC. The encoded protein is CASSWGGVDYGYTF.

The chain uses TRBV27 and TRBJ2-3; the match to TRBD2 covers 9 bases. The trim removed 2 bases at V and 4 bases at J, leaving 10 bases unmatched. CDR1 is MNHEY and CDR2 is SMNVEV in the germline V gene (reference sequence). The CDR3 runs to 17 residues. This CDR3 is CASSLTPGLASADTQYF. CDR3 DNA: TGTGCCAGCAGTTTAACGCCGGGACTAGCAAGCGCAGATACGCAGTATTTT.

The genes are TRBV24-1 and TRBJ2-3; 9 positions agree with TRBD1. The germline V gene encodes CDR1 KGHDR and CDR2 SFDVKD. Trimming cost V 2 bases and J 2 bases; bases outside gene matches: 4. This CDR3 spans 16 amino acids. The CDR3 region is CATSDSGTGTTDTQYF. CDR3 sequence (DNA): TGTGCCACCAGTGATTCCGGGACAGGGACCACAGATACGCAGTATTTT.

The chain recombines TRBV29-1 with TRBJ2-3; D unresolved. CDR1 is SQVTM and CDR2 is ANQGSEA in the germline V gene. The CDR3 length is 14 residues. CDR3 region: CSCRWGHRTDTQYF. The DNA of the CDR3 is TGCAGTTGCCGGTGGGGTCACCGCACAGATACGCAGTATTTT.

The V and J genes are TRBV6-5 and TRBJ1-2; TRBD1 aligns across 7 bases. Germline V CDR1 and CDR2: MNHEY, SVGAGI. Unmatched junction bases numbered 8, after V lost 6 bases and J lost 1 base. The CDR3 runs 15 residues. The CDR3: CASSPSAGGNYGYTF. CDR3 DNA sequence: TGTGCCAGCAGCCCCTCGGCAGGGGGTAACTATGGCTACACCTTC.

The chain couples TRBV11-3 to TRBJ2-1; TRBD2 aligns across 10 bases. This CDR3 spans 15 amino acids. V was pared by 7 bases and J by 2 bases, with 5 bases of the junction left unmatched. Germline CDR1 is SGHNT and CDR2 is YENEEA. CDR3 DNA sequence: TGTGCCAGCACTAGCGGGAGAGCCCCCTACAATGAGCAGTTCTTC. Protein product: CASTSGRAPYNEQFF.

This chain's CDR3 is CASSYPSGSSYNEQFF. CDR3 DNA: TGTGCCAGCAGCTACCCTAGCGGGAGCTCCTACAATGAGCAGTTCTTC. V usage is TRBV5-6 and J usage is TRBJ2-1; TRBD2 matches 10 bases. This CDR3 is built from 16 residues. Germline lookup yields CDR1 SGHDT and CDR2 YYEEEE. Unmatched junction bases numbered 3, after V lost 3 bases and J lost 0 bases.